The present TCR beta chain was sequenced within a study of cytomegalovirus exposure and HLA in healthy donors. On the study more broadly: About 85 million unique TCRs from HLA-typed donors were held in an early release of data.

A remark on this clone: Its antigen is currently unknown.

Overall study findings and caveats: It was likely that a cluster of highly shared sequence variants was a sequencing artifact. A later analysis by the authors found several of the most significant clusters apparently linked to common viral pathogens. TCR beta chain V- and J-gene trimming was linked, in a later analysis, to a missense variant in DCLRE1C.

Germline CDR1 is MNHEY and CDR2 is SMNVEV (reference sequence). The CDR3 loop spans 16 amino acids. V was pared by 0 bases and J by 9 bases, with 11 bases of the junction left unmatched. PCR used 60 Vbeta primers and 13 Jbeta primers. Assay: immunoSEQ multiplex PCR; the TCRdb copy retains only in-frame clones and omits some. The sample has roughly 120,000 clones, 80% seen once; the top ten hold approximately 1%. The gene calls are TRBV27 and TRBJ2-4; 7 nucleotides match TRBD1. Sequenced input: PBMCs. The receptor comes from a human donor in good health. The chain's CDR3 is CASSLSATGRGGIQYF. The DNA of the CDR3 is TGTGCCAGCAGTTTATCTGCGACAGGGCGAGGCGGCATTCAGTACTTC.